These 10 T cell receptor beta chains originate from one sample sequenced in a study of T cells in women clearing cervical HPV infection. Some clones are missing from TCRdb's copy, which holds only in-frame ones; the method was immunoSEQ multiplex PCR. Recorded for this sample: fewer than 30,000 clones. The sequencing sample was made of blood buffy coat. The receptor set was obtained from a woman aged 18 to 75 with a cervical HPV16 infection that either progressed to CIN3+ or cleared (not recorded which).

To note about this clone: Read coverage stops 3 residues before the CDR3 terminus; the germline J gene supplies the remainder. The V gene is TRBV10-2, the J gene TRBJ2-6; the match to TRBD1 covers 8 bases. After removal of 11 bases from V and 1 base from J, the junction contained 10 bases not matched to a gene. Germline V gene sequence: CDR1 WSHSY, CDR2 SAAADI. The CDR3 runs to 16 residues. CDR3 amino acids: CAATDRGGSGANVLTF. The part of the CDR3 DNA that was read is TGCGCCGCCACAGACAGGGGAGGTTCTGGGGCCAACGTC.

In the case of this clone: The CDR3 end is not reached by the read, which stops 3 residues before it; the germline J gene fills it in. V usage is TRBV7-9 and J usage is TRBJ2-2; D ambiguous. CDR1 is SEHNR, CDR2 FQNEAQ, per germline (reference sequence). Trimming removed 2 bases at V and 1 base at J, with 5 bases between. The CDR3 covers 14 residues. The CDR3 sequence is CASSLSGNTGELFF. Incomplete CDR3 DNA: TGTGCCAGCAGCTTATCCGGGAACACCGGGGAG.

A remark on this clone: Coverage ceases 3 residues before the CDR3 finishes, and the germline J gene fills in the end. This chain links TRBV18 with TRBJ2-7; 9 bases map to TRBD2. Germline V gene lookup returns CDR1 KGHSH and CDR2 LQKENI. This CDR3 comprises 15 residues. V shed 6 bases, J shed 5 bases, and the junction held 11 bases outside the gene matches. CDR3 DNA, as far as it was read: TGTGCCAGCTCGCCTACACCGGGACTAGCAAACGAG. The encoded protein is CASSPTPGLANE. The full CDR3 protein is CASSPTPGLANEQYF.

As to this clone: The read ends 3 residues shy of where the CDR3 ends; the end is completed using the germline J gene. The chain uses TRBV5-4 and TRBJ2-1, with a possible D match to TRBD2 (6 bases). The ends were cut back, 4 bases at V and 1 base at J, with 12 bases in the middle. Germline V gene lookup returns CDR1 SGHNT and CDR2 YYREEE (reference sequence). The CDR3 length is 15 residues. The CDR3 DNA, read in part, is TGTGCCAGCAGCCCCGAGGGGAGGTCCTACAATGAG. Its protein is CASSPEGRSYNE. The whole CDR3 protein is CASSPEGRSYNEQFF.

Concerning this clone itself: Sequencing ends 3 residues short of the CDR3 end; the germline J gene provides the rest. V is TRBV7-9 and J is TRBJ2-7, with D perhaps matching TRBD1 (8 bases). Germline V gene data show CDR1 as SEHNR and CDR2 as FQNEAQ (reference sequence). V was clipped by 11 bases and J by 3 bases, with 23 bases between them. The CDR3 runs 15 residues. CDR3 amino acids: CAVQGGGRPFYEQYF. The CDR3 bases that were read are TGTGCCGTACAGGGGGGCGGGAGACCCTTCTACGAG.

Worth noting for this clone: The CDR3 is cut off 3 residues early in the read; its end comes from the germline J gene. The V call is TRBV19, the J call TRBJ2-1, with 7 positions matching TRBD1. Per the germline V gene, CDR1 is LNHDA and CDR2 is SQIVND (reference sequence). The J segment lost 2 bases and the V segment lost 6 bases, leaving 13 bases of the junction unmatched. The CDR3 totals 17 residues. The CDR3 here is CASSPDRVQSAYNEQFF. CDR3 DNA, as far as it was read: TGTGCCAGTAGCCCCGACAGGGTACAAAGCGCCTACAATGAG.

The sequenced part of the CDR3 DNA is TGTGCCAGTAGTACCGGGACAGATAGCCTCACCTACGAG. This gives the protein CASSTGTDSLTYE. The entire CDR3 reads CASSTGTDSLTYEQYF. The chain carries TRBV19 and TRBJ2-7; 7 bases are a match to TRBD1. The read comes to an end 3 residues before the CDR3 does, leaving the germline J gene to fill in the end. Germline CDR1 LNHDA, CDR2 SQIVND (reference sequence). The CDR3 length is 16 residues. V lost 4 bases, J lost 2 bases, and 11 bases stayed unmatched.

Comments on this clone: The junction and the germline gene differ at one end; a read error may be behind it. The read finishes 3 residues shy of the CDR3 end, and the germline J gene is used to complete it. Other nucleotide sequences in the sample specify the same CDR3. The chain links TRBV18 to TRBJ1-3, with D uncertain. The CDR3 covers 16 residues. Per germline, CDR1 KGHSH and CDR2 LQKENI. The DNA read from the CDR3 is TGTGCCAGCTCGACCAGTGCGGGTTACTCTGGAAACACT. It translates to CASSTSAGYSGNT. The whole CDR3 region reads CASSTSAGYSGNTIYF.

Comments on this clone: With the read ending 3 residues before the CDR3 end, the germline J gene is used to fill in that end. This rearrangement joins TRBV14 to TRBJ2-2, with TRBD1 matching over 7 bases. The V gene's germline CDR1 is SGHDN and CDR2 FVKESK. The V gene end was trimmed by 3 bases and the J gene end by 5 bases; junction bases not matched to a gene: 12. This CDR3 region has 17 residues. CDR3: CASSQRQGISLTGELFF. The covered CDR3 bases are TGTGCCAGCAGCCAGAGACAGGGAATTTCCTTGACCGGGGAG. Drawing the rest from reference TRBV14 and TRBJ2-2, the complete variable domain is EAGVTQFPSHSVIEKGQTVTLRCDPISGHDNLYWYRRVMGKEIKFLLHFVKESKQDESGMPNNRFLAERTGGTYSTLKVQPAELEDSGVYFCASSQRQGISLTGELFFGEGSRLTVL.

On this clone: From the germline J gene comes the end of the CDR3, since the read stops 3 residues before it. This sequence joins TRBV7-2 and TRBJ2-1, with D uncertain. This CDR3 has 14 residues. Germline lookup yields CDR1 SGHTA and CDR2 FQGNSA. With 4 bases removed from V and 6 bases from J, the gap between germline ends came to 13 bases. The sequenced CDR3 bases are TGTGCCAGCAGCTATCTAACGGTAGTCAATGAG. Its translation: CASSYLTVVNE. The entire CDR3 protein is CASSYLTVVNEQFF.